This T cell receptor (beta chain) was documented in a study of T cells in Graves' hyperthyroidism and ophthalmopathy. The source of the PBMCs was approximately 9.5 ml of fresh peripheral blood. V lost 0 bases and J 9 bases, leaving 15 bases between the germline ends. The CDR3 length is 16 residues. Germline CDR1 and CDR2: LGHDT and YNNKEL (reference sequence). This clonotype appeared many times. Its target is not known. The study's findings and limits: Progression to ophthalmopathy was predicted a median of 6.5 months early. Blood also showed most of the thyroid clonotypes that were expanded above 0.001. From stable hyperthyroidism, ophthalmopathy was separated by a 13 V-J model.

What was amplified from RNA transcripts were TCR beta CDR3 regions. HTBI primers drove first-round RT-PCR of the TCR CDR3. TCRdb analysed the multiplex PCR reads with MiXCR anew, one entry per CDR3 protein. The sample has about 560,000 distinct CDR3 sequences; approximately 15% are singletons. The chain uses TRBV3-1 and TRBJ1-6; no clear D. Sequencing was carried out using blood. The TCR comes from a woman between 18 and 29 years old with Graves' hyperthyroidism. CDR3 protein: CASSQDLGPVSSPLHF. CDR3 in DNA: TGTGCCAGCAGCCAAGATCTTGGACCAGTGAGTTCACCCCTCCACTTT. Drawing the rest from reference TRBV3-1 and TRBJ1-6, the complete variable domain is DTAVSQTPKYLVTQMGNDKSIKCEQNLGHDTMYWYKQDSKKFLKIMFSYNNKELIINETVPNRFSPKSPDKAHLNLHINSLELGDSAVYFCASSQDLGPVSSPLHFGNGTRLTVT.